The T cell receptor (beta chain) under discussion was sequenced for a study of cytotoxic CD8 clonotypes in ibrutinib-treated CLL. Whole-study findings and limits: Upon ibrutinib response clonality rose, and upon progression it fell back toward baseline. Baseline levels of clonality went above those of age-matched healthy donors and moved with circulating CD8+ T-cell counts.

Comments on this clone: The antigen is undetermined.

V was shortened by 3 bases and J by 12 bases, with 15 bases between the two germline ends. Germline lookup yields CDR1 LNHDA and CDR2 SQIVND (reference sequence). The CDR3 loop spans 13 amino acids. The targeted sequencing depth was 1 in 200,000 to 1 in 1 million T cells. TCRdb's table, derived via immunoSEQ multiplex PCR, lists solely in-frame clones and lacks some. The sample yields approximately 40,000 clones, less than 85% seen once. This clonotype was obtained from a human donor with chronic lymphocytic leukemia. The gene calls are TRBV19 and TRBJ2-1; perhaps TRBD2 as D (5 bases). Sequencing was performed on PBMCs, taken at disease progression, from a patient treated with ibrutinib. For the CDR3, the DNA is TGTGCCAGTAGTATGAGTTTACTAGAGGGGCAGTTCTTC. It translates to CASSMSLLEGQFF.